Below, one T cell receptor beta chain is given with its context. Its matching antigen is unknown. This specimen belongs to a study of blood T cells in healthy people across ages. Overall study results and limits: Because donor CMV status was unknown, expanded clonotype changes were possibly confounded.

The use of a sample-barcoded 5' primer and a J-beta primer mix characterized a second PCR of roughly 6 to 11 cycles. TCRdb ran MiXCR on the 5' RACE reads and lists one entry per CDR3 protein. The data show 650,000 or so distinct CDR3 sequences, over 40% seen once. The CDR3 has 16 amino acids. The V end was cut by 2 bases, the J end by 6 bases, with 19 bases between. Per germline, CDR1 SGHDT and CDR2 YYEEEE. What was sequenced was blood. This sequence was found in a woman aged 80 or over in good health. V is TRBV5-6 and J is TRBJ2-3, with a tentative D call TRBD2 (5 bases). The CDR3 is CASSLRASRRGDTQYF. The CDR3 coding sequence is TGTGCCAGCAGCTTAAGGGCTTCCCGGCGAGGGGATACGCAGTATTTT. The complete variable domain, with remaining parts taken from reference TRBV5-6 and TRBJ2-3, reads DAGVTQSPTHLIKTRGQQVTLRCSPKSGHDTVSWYQQALGQGPQFIFQYYEEEERQRGNFPDRFSGHQFPNYSSELNVNALLLGDSALYLCASSLRASRRGDTQYFGPGTRLTVL.